This T cell receptor (beta chain) stems from a study of control samples from healthy donors and cancer patients. This clone has just one count. Germline loops: CDR1 LGHNA, CDR2 YSLEER. The CDR3 has 14 amino acids. Trimming removed 4 bases at V and 1 base at J, with 10 bases between. The method was immunoSEQ multiplex PCR; TCRdb's version includes in-frame clones alone and lacks a portion of them. In the table there are approximately 140,000 clones, under 95% of which are singletons. The sequence derives from a man aged 35 to 55 in good health. The sequenced sample consisted of blood. The V call is TRBV4-3, the J call TRBJ1-1; D ambiguous. CDR3 amino acids: CASSPNQGNTEAFF. The CDR3 nucleotides are TGCGCCAGCAGCCCCAATCAAGGGAACACTGAAGCTTTCTTT.